The rows below give T cell receptor delta chains drawn from one sample of a study of Vδ1+ human thymocytes. TCRdb called clones from the multiplex PCR reads again using CATT. The profile shows around 76,000 delta-chain clones, 30% to 45% of them singletons. The sample consisted of Vdelta1+ gamma-delta thymocytes from the thymus. These receptor sequences come from a boy younger than two who had congenital heart surgery. The CDR3 runs from the conserved cysteine through the conserved F or W. Fields, in order: D gene, J gene, V gene, clone size, CDR3 DNA, CDR3 protein. D genes are given only for firm matches. Clone size appears in some rows only: once, few, many, or a class for an expanded clone.

TRDD3 | TRDJ1 | TRDV1 | . | TGTGCTCTTGGGGAACCCTTACTGGGGGATATTTTTACCGATAAAATCATCTTT | CALGEPLLGDIFTDKIIF
TRDD2 | TRDJ1 | TRDV1 | . | TGTGCTCTTGGGGAACCCCGCCTTCCTGCGGCTATGTACACCGATAAACTCATCTTT | CALGEPRLPAAMYTDKLIF
TRDD3 | TRDJ1 | TRDV1 | . | TGTGCTCTTGGGGACCGTACTGGGGGTCCCAGGACCGATAAACTCATCTTT | CALGDRTGGPRTDKLIF
TRDD3 | TRDJ1 | TRDV1 | . | TGTGCTCTTGGGGACGACCTACAGGGGGATACACCTCCGGGGATTGATAAACTCATCTTT | CALGDDLQGDTPPGIDKLIF
TRDD3 | TRDJ1 | TRDV1 | . | TGTGCTCTTGGGGAACTTCGTCCCTACGACTGGGGGTACACCGATAAACTCATCTTT | CALGELRPYDWGYTDKLIF
. | TRDJ1 | TRDV1 | . | TGTGCTCTTGGGGAACTCGTCTGGAGCTTCACCGATAAACTCATCTTT | CALGELVWSFTDKLIF
TRDD3 | TRDJ1 | TRDV1 | . | TGTGCTCTTGGGAATTGGGGAGGTGTCCTTCCTTTTATACTGGGGGATACGAAAAAAGACACCGATAAACTCATCTTT | CALGNWGGVLPFILGDTKKDTDKLIF
TRDD3 | TRDJ1 | TRDV1 | . | TGTGCTCTTGGGGAACCTACGGGGATACGCTTGTTCACCGATAAACTCATCTTT | CALGEPTGIRLFTDKLIF
TRDD3 | TRDJ1 | TRDV1 | few | TGTGCTCTTGGGGAACTAAGGGTGGAGCCGAAGTTACTGGGGGATTTAATCTACACCGATAAACTCATCTTT | CALGELRVEPKLLGDLIYTDKLIF
. | TRDJ1 | TRDV1 | few | TGTGCTCTTGGGGATTCCATGTGCAGCACCGATAAACTCATCTTT | CALGDSMCSTDKLIF
. | TRDJ1 | TRDV1 | . | TGTGCTCTCGCCGAGGGCTACTTAAACGCCGATAAACTCATCTTT | CALAEGYLNADKLIF
TRDD3 | TRDJ1 | TRDV1 | few | TGTGCTCTTGGGGAACGCCTACGCACTAACTGGGGGGATCTATACACCGATAAACTCATCTTT | CALGERLRTNWGDLYTDKLIF
TRDD3 | TRDJ1 | TRDV1 | . | TGTGCTCTTGGGGAACTCCAGGGTCCTCGCTGGGGGATACAGAGGAGCACCGATAAACTCATCTTT | CALGELQGPRWGIQRSTDKLIF
TRDD3 | TRDJ1 | TRDV1 | once | TGTGCTCTTGGGGAAGTTCCCTTACCTAACTGGGGGTACACCGATAAACTCATCTTT | CALGEVPLPNWGYTDKLIF
TRDD3 | TRDJ1 | TRDV1 | few | TGTGCTCTTGGGGAACTAAGGTCTGGGGGATACATCACCGATAAACTCATCTTT | CALGELRSGGYITDKLIF
TRDD3 | TRDJ1 | TRDV1 | few | TGTGCTCTTGGGGACCCTCACGTCTGGGGGATACACGACGCTAAACTCATCTTT | CALGDPHVWGIHDAKLIF
TRDD3 | TRDJ1 | TRDV1 | . | TGTGCTCTTGGGGTTCGCCCGAAAAGATTACCGGGGGATACCGGCGATAAACTCATCTTT | CALGVRPKRLPGDTGDKLIF
TRDD3 | TRDJ1 | TRDV1 | . | TGTGCTCTTGGGTCCCAGGGGCCGTGCCAACTGGGGGATACGCCAGGGCTCATCTTT | CALGSQGPCQLGDTPGLIF
. | TRDJ1 | TRDV1 | few | TGTGCTCTTGGGGAACTATCCTATGGGCTCCAAACCGATAAACTCATCTTT | CALGELSYGLQTDKLIF
. | TRDJ1 | TRDV1 | . | TGTGCTCTTGGGGTCCCTTCTCCCGCTAGAGGGAGGACATTGTACACCGATAAACTCATCTTT | CALGVPSPARGRTLYTDKLIF
TRDD2 | TRDJ1 | TRDV1 | . | TGTGCTCTTGGGGGGACCTTCCTACGACTGTACGGAGGTAAACTCATCTTT | CALGGTFLRLYGGKLIF
TRDD3 | TRDJ1 | TRDV1 | . | TGTGCTCTTGGGGAACTGTCTCGACGTAGATGGGGGATACCCTACACCGATAAACTCATCTTT | CALGELSRRRWGIPYTDKLIF
TRDD3 | TRDJ1 | TRDV2 | many | TGTGCCTGTGTCGTGGGGGATAAGACCGATAAACTCATCTTT | CACVVGDKTDKLIF
. | TRDJ1 | TRDV1 | . | TGTGCTATTGCACTCCCTAGCTACACAAGGGACGATAAACTCATCTTT | CAIALPSYTRDDKLIF
TRDD3 | TRDJ1 | TRDV1 | . | TGTGCTCTTGGGGAACGCCCTGGGGGATACGGTCAGTACACCGATAAACTCATCTTT | CALGERPGGYGQYTDKLIF
. | TRDJ1 | TRDV1 | . | TGTGCTCTTGGGGAACTAACGGGGATCCGACGGCCCTTTCACTCAAATAAACTCATCTTT | CALGELTGIRRPFHSNKLIF
. | TRDJ1 | TRDV1 | few | TGTGCTCTTGGGGCCACCAGAGTGGGGACAGCCATCTGTTCCTGCGCCGATAAACTCATCTTT | CALGATRVGTAICSCADKLIF
. | TRDJ1 | TRDV1 | few | TGTGCTCTTGGGGAACCATCCACCGGTCGAACTAAGGGACTCATCTTT | CALGEPSTGRTKGLIF
TRDD3 | TRDJ1 | TRDV1 | . | TGTGCTCTTGGGGTCCCTTCCGCGGGGATACGCATGCCTACCCGCACCGATAAACTCATCTTT | CALGVPSAGIRMPTRTDKLIF
. | TRDJ1 | TRDV1 | . | TGTGCTCTTGGGGAAATCGGCGTCAGAGGGGTCCTCTACACCGATAAACTCATCTTT | CALGEIGVRGVLYTDKLIF
TRDD3 | TRDJ1 | TRDV1 | few | TGTGCTCTTGGGGAACTTTTTAAATGGGGATACGCGGTTCATACCGATAAACTCATCTTT | CALGELFKWGYAVHTDKLIF
TRDD3 | TRDJ1 | TRDV1 | . | TGTGCTCTTGGGGAACGCCACGGCTGGGGGATACGGGTGTTGACCGATAAACTCATCTTT | CALGERHGWGIRVLTDKLIF
TRDD3 | TRDJ1 | TRDV1 | . | TGTGCTCTTGGGGAACTAACATACTGGGGTTTTTCCTACACCGATAAACTCATCTTT | CALGELTYWGFSYTDKLIF
. | TRDJ1 | TRDV2 | . | TGTGCCTGTGCCCCGTCGGCGTGGATATGGCCCGGCACCGATAAACTCATCTTT | CACAPSAWIWPGTDKLIF
TRDD3 | TRDJ1 | TRDV1 | few | TGTGCTCTTGGGGACGGACCGACCGACCGTCCTACTGGGGGACATCCCGATACTAAACTCATCTTT | CALGDGPTDRPTGGHPDTKLIF
TRDD3 | TRDJ1 | TRDV1 | few | TGTGCTCTTGGGGAACTTTCTAAGACTGGGGGATCGCCCGCGCATAAACTCATCTTT | CALGELSKTGGSPAHKLIF
. | TRDJ1 | TRDV1 | . | TGTGCTCTTGGGGACTCCCCGATCGCCGATAAACTCATCTTT | CALGDSPIADKLIF
TRDD2 | TRDJ1 | TRDV1 | . | TGTGCTCTTGGGGAACTGTGTTCCTTCCTAATTGCCTCAGAGACCGATAAACTCATCTTT | CALGELCSFLIASETDKLIF
. | TRDJ1 | TRDV1 | few | TGTGCTCTTGGGGAACTAGTGGCTCCCGATCGACTCATCTTT | CALGELVAPDRLIF
. | TRDJ1 | TRDV1 | . | TGTGCTCTTGGGACCGTCGATAAACTCATCTTT | CALGTVDKLIF
TRDD3 | TRDJ1 | TRDV1 | . | TGTGCTCTTGGGACACGTTCCGCCTCTACTGGGGGTACAGATAAACTCATCTTT | CALGTRSASTGGTDKLIF
TRDD3 | TRDJ1 | TRDV1 | . | TGTGCTCTTGGTCCCACCTTCCTACACTGGGGGATACTTACCGATAAACTCATCTTT | CALGPTFLHWGILTDKLIF
TRDD2 | TRDJ1 | TRDV1 | . | TGTGCTCTTGGGGAAGGGGAGTCCTGTATTCCTACGACCTCTCTCACCGATAAACTCATCTTT | CALGEGESCIPTTSLTDKLIF